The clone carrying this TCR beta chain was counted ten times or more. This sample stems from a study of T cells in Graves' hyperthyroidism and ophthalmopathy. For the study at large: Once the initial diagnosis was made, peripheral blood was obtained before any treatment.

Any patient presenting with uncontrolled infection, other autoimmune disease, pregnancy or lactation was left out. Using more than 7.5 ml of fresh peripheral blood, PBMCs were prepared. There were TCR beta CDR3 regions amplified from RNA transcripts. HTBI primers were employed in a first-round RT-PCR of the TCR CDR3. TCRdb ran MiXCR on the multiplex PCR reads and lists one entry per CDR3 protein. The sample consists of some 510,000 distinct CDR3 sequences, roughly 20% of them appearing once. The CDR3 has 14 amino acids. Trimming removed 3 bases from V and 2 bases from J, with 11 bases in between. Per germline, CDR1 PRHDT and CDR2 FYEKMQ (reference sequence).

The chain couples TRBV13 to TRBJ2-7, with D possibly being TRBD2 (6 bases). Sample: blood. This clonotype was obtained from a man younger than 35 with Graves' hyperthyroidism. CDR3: CASSFRGSPYEQYF. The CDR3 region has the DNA TGTGCCAGCAGCTTCCGGGGGTCCCCCTACGAGCAGTACTTC.